A single sample is the source of the 20 T cell receptor beta chains below, sequenced in a study of blood T cell repertoires in COVID-19. TCRdb's table, derived via immunoSEQ multiplex PCR, lists solely in-frame clones and lacks some. The repertoire has fewer than 250,000 clones, approximately 83% of them found once; the top ten carry roughly 5.5%. The specimen sequenced was peripheral blood. These receptors were collected from a human donor in a cohort sampled during active COVID-19.

The rearrangement links TRBV15 to TRBJ2-3; D is uncertain. The CDR3 contains 13 residues. Trimming removed 7 bases at V and 4 bases at J, with 12 bases between. Germline V CDR1 and CDR2: LNHNV, YYDKDF (reference sequence). CDR3 bases: TGTGCCACCAAACCGGGTATCGCAGATACGCAGTATTTT. Protein product: CATKPGIADTQYF.

The chain combines TRBV4-2 with TRBJ1-3; tentatively, D is TRBD1 (6 bases). CDR1 is LGHNA, CDR2 YNFKEQ, per germline. The CDR3 has 17 amino acids. The germline V and J ends were trimmed by 0 bases and 1 base, with 13 bases remaining between them. CDR3 loop: CASSQDWGTGSGNTIYF. CDR3 DNA sequence: TGTGCCAGCAGCCAAGATTGGGGTACAGGGTCTGGAAACACCATATATTTT.

Comments on this clone: A read error may account for a junction end that differs from germline. V gene TRBV7-7 combines with J gene TRBJ2-7; possibly TRBD2 for D (5 bases). This CDR3 contains 14 residues. Germline-derived CDR1 and CDR2 are SSHAT and FNYEAQ (reference sequence). DNA for the CDR3: TGTGCTAGCAGCTTAGACTCCGGGGCCTACGAGCAGTACTTC. Its protein product is CASSLDSGAYEQYF.

Here the CDR3 DNA reads TGTGCCAGCACCCAACAGATGAACACTGAAGCTTTCTTT. This codes for CASTQQMNTEAFF. This chain links TRBV2 with TRBJ1-1; D unclear. The V gene's germline CDR1 is SNHLY and CDR2 FYNNEI. Deletions cut 7 bases from V and 0 bases from J, with 9 bases between. The CDR3 is 13 residues long. Variable domain in full (rest from reference TRBV2 and TRBJ1-1): EPEVTQTPSHQVTQMGQEVILRCVPISNHLYFYWYRQILGQKVEFLVSFYNNEISEKSEIFDDQFSVERPDGSNFTLKIRSTKLEDSAMYFCASTQQMNTEAFFGQGTRLTVV.

The rearrangement joins TRBV28 to TRBJ2-4; possible D gene TRBD2, 7 bases. CDR1 and CDR2 from the germline V gene are MDHEN and SYDVKM. The CDR3 sequence is 15 residues long. V dropped 2 bases and J dropped 6 bases, with 14 bases sitting between them. The CDR3 spells CASSLGGGRGNIQYF. The CDR3 nucleotides are TGTGCCAGCAGTTTAGGGGGGGGGCGGGGAAACATTCAGTACTTC.

This chain uses TRBV29-1 with TRBJ1-5; 10 bases map to TRBD1. The CDR3 runs 14 residues. V gave up 6 bases and J gave up 1 base; unmatched junction bases: 3. Germline values: CDR1 SQVTM, CDR2 ANQGSEA. The CDR3 loop reads CSVRTGGSNQPQHF. CDR3 coding DNA: TGCAGCGTCCGGACAGGGGGGAGCAATCAGCCCCAGCATTTT. Using reference TRBV29-1 and TRBJ1-5 for the parts outside the CDR3, the full variable domain is SAVISQKPSRDICQRGTSLTIQCQVDSQVTMMFWYRQQPGQSLTLIATANQGSEATYESGFVIDKFPISRPNLTFSTLTVSNMSPEDSSIYLCSVRTGGSNQPQHFGDGTRLSIL.

CDR3 nucleotide sequence: TGTGCCAGCAGCAAAGAGGGGGTGACTCAGCCCCAGCATTTT. Its protein is CASSKEGVTQPQHF. V usage is TRBV6-5 and J usage is TRBJ1-5; TRBD1 might be the D (6 bases). CDR3 length equals 14 residues. V was trimmed by 6 bases and J by 6 bases, leaving 15 bases between them. CDR1 MNHEY and CDR2 SVGAGI come from the germline V gene.

CDR3 coding DNA: TGTGCCACCAGTGCCTCGACAGGGGCGAACTACGAGCAGTACTTC. Translation: CATSASTGANYEQYF. This chain uses TRBV24-1 with TRBJ2-7; 8 bases line up with TRBD1. The length of the CDR3 is 15 residues. V shed 5 bases, J shed 3 bases, and the junction held 8 bases outside the gene matches. The germline V gene has CDR1 KGHDR and CDR2 SFDVKD.

This rearrangement joins TRBV10-2 to TRBJ2-3, with 11 bases aligning to TRBD2. With V trimmed by 8 bases and J by 2 bases, 3 bases remained unmatched. Germline V CDR1 and CDR2: WSHSY, SAAADI. The length of the CDR3 is 14 residues. The DNA for the CDR3 is TGCGCCAGCCTAGCGGGAGGTACCACAGATACGCAGTATTTT. Its protein product is CASLAGGTTDTQYF.

The chain carries TRBV29-1 and TRBJ2-7; 7 bases agree with TRBD2. The CDR3 loop spans 14 amino acids. Germline values: CDR1 SQVTM, CDR2 ANQGSEA. J was trimmed by 0 bases and V by 2 bases; bases with no gene match: 4. This CDR3 is CSVELADRSYEQYF. CDR3 coding DNA: TGCAGCGTTGAACTAGCGGACCGCTCCTACGAGCAGTACTTC.

The rearrangement uses TRBV5-1 and TRBJ2-7; D gene uncertain. V lost 4 bases, J lost 1 base, and 15 bases lay in between. The CDR3 length is 15 residues. The germline V gene has CDR1 SGHRS and CDR2 YFSETQ. CDR3: CASSPSVIQSYEQYF. In nucleotides, the CDR3 is TGCGCCAGCAGCCCCAGTGTGATCCAGTCCTACGAGCAGTACTTC.

The chain uses TRBV5-5 and TRBJ2-7, with unresolved D. V lost 0 bases to trimming and J lost 2 bases, with 12 bases between them. Germline V gives CDR1 SGHKS, CDR2 YYEKEE (reference sequence). The CDR3 consists of 15 residues. The CDR3 DNA reads TGTGCCAGCAGCTTGGGACCCGACTCCCCCTACGAGCAGTACTTC. The encoded protein is CASSLGPDSPYEQYF.

The rearrangement uses TRBV9 and TRBJ1-3; D ambiguous. The V end lost 4 bases, the J end lost 1 base, and 15 bases lay between the germline ends. The CDR3 extends over 16 amino acids. CDR1 and CDR2 (germline): SGDLS, YYNGEE. CDR3 in DNA: TGTGCCAGCAGCCTAAGCGGATCAGAGTCTGGAAACACCATATATTTT. Protein product: CASSLSGSESGNTIYF.

The chain joins TRBV2 to TRBJ1-5; D may be TRBD1 (6 bases). This CDR3 region has 14 residues. Germline V gene data show CDR1 as SNHLY and CDR2 as FYNNEI. V lost 6 bases and J 3 bases, leaving 12 bases between the germline ends. This chain's CDR3 is CASRNDRNNQPQHF. In nucleotides, the CDR3 is TGTGCCAGCAGGAATGACAGGAACAATCAGCCCCAGCATTTT.

This chain connects TRBV5-1 to TRBJ2-1; TRBD2 matches 8 bases. Germline V gene sequence: CDR1 SGHRS, CDR2 YFSETQ. The CDR3 consists of 14 residues. J was trimmed by 6 bases and V by 0 bases; bases with no gene match: 2. CDR3 sequence (DNA): TGCGCCAGCAGCTTGGGACTAGCGACCAATGAGCAGTTCTTC. Protein sequence: CASSLGLATNEQFF.

The gene calls are TRBV6-5 and TRBJ1-2; TRBD1 aligns across 7 bases. This CDR3 spans 15 amino acids. In germline, CDR1 is MNHEY, CDR2 SVGAGI. With 0 bases clipped from V and 5 bases from J, the junction kept 6 bases outside the gene matches. CDR3 protein: CASSYSRGTEYGYTF. CDR3 nucleotides: TGTGCCAGCAGTTACTCACGAGGGACAGAATATGGCTACACCTTC.

The chain has TRBV10-3 and TRBJ1-1, with D maybe TRBD1 (5 bases). This CDR3 contains 17 residues. From germline, CDR1 is ENHRY and CDR2 SYGVKD. V lost 4 bases to trimming and J lost 0 bases, with 18 bases between them. The CDR3 DNA is TGTGCCATCAGTGCGGGGGGTGCCCGCGCGGTGAACACTGAAGCTTTCTTT. Its protein is CAISAGGARAVNTEAFF.

The chain uses TRBV5-4 and TRBJ1-1; the match to TRBD1 covers 7 bases. Germline CDR1 reads SGHNT; CDR2 reads YYREEE (reference sequence). The length of the CDR3 is 16 residues. After removal of 2 bases from V and 5 bases from J, the junction contained 12 bases not matched to a gene. The CDR3 protein is CASSFGTVPKLTEAFF. CDR3 coding DNA: TGTGCCAGCAGCTTCGGGACAGTTCCTAAGTTAACTGAAGCTTTCTTT.

This chain uses TRBV10-3 with TRBJ2-5, with D tentatively TRBD1 (6 bases). Germline assignment: CDR1 ENHRY and CDR2 SYGVKD. Trimming took off 4 bases at V and 1 base at J, with 10 bases between the two ends. This CDR3 has 14 residues. The CDR3 loop reads CAISGQAFQETQYF. The CDR3 region has the DNA TGTGCCATCAGTGGACAGGCTTTCCAAGAGACCCAGTACTTC.

This chain joins TRBV18 and TRBJ2-5; possible D gene TRBD2, 5 bases. V was cut by 3 bases and J by 0 bases, with 11 bases left in between. The CDR3 loop spans 15 amino acids. Germline assignment: CDR1 KGHSH and CDR2 LQKENI. CDR3 coding DNA: TGTGCCAGCTCACCCGCGCGGGCTTACCAAGAGACCCAGTACTTC. As protein: CASSPARAYQETQYF.